The clone carrying this TCR beta chain was seen a few times. These data belong to a study of T-cell memory formation after mild COVID-19. TCRdb re-derived calls from the 5' RACE reads in MiXCR, one entry per CDR3 protein. The table lists more than 250,000 distinct CDR3 sequences, roughly 16% of them singletons. The CDR3 totals 18 residues. Germline V gene lookup returns CDR1 LGHNA and CDR2 YSLEER. The V segment lost 0 bases and the J segment 5 bases; nucleotides outside the gene matches: 10. The receptor comes from a man aged 18 to 35 who had mild COVID-19 (a few samples of this study predate the infection). Cell type and time point are not known. The J gene is TRBJ2-1, the V gene TRBV4-3, with 10 positions matching TRBD2. The specimen was PBMCs or a T cell subset sorted from them (not recorded which). The CDR3 reads CASSQEGQRGGNNNEQFF. The CDR3, as DNA: TGCGCCAGCAGCCAAGAGGGACAGCGGGGGGGTAATAACAATGAGCAGTTCTTC.